The entry below gives a single T cell receptor beta chain sequence along with its context. There is no known antigen for this receptor. The sample originates from a study of cytomegalovirus exposure and HLA in healthy donors (dated by TCRdb to about 2017). Regarding the study in general: An earlier analysis of roughly 570 of the donors reported approximately 280 Gb of sequence data and approximately 120 million unique TCR beta sequences obtained from some 200 million T cells. Of the 398 genotyped donors, roughly 85% fell in the genetic ancestry cluster associated with self-reported Caucasian donors. Donor age, sex, ethnicity and CMV serostatus were compiled together with the repertoire data. A later genetic analysis used genome-wide SNP genotypes for 398 of the 666 donors, treating that subset as a discovery cohort. An earlier analysis of several hundred of the donors applied high-throughput TCR beta sequencing to assess whether each TCR beta V gene segment acted as functional or pseudogenic. The T cell repertoires of around 730 subjects were profiled by immunosequencing and related to cytomegalovirus serostatus. Several DR-DQ haplotypes were handled as single units for association and clustering, since linkage in the cohort was strong. The number of donors typed differed by locus, with about 629-630 for A, B, C, DRB1 and DQB1, around 520 for DQA1, 600 to 610 for DPA1, and 400 to 490 for DPB1. In a later analysis, previously published TCR beta repertoires from about 640 donors were re-analyzed and high-resolution HLA genotyping was added so that TCR occurrence patterns could be studied. Across about 380 genotyped donors of the cohort, an average of about 200,000 unique TCR beta nucleotide sequences per donor were sequenced, and roughly 20% of those sequences were non-productive. Every discovery cohort repertoire had been produced on one sequencing platform. Along with the 666-subject first cohort, a separate validation cohort of 120 different subjects was used. The study combined high-throughput TCR immunosequencing, statistical association of individual TCRs with disease status, and machine learning to predict cytomegalovirus infection status. The study was designed to test whether signatures of past pathogen exposure could be identified by cataloging public T cell receptors. Both class I and class II loci were covered by HLA typing, at four-digit resolution. The later analysis used no new phenotypic data to find candidate immune exposures, relying instead on TCR beta sequences and their occurrence across donors. Approximately 300 gigabases of sequencing data and 75 million to 85 million unique TCR sequences made up an early release that covered 640 HLA-typed donors.

Study-wide findings and limitations: A later analysis found that HLA-associated TCR beta chains were more clonally expanded and had lower generation probabilities than equally common non-associated chains. An earlier analysis of approximately 570 of the donors showed that most TCR beta V segments appeared in productive rearrangements either about 90% or about 30% of the time, which broadly matched IMGT annotations. A later analysis associated around 16,000 TCR beta sequences with specific HLA alleles at a false discovery rate of 0.05. Because HLA typing was unavailable for some donors at each locus, only the typed subset was used in association tests. A cluster of highly shared sequence variants was judged likely to be a technical artifact of the sequencing pipeline. Several of the top co-occurrence clusters appeared to be linked to parvovirus B19, influenza, CMV and Epstein-Barr virus, according to a later analysis. In vitro tests confirmed that three of the cytomegalovirus-associated TCR beta chains recognize cytomegalovirus antigens. In a later analysis, the rate of TCR association differed among HLA loci, with DRB1 alleles having the most associated TCRs and HLA-C alleles having the fewest. Because counts were too low, seventeen rarely observed V segments, including chromosome 9 orphons, were left out of the earlier analysis of 500 to 650 of the donors. Roughly uniform sequencing depth across donors was assumed in presence/absence analyses, although this assumption may not hold. A further reported finding was that TCR beta sequences accurately predicted the HLA-A and HLA-B alleles for most subjects in the first cohort. Compared with the roughly 670-donor mean, donors in an Asian-associated ancestry cluster had fewer N-insertions in productive TCRs, according to a later genetic analysis. The study gave a list of about 170 TCR beta chains associated with cytomegalovirus. Some IMGT-functional V segments, including TRBV6-2 and TRBV6-3, could not be told apart with the 87-base-pair reads, so those segments were excluded. It was suggested by the authors that the approach could potentially be generalized to other disease states and immunological phenotypes. An association between a missense DCLRE1C variant and V-gene and J-gene trimming of TCR beta chains was found in a later genetic analysis and replicated in an independent cohort. Cytomegalovirus status was reported to be diagnosed by the classifier with high specificity and sensitivity in both the original and validation cohorts. The cohort was sequenced for TCR beta chains only, and without alpha or paired-chain data the features that could be detected were limited. While some public TCRs were present in many individuals, most TCR sequences turned up only very rarely across donors. Most CMV-associated TCR beta chains appeared to be HLA-restricted in a later analysis, and the HLA associations seemed to be driven largely by CMV exposure. Correlated functional status among segregating V segments might be attributable to linkage disequilibrium, but an unknown experimental factor could not be ruled out. Immune exposure information for the cohort was limited to CMV serostatus. Strong co-occurrence of HLA alleles, especially DR and DQ, made assigning TCR associations to individual alleles difficult.

The cohort comprised several hundred healthy bone marrow donors. Cohort members were all nominally healthy when sampled, although unrecorded immune exposures were likely present. The donor was CMV seropositive and was included in the group of approximately 300 seropositive cohort members. Every donor gave a peripheral blood sample, and the peripheral blood mononuclear cells from that sample were used for TCR beta sequencing. The Qiagen DNeasy Blood Extraction Kit was used to extract genomic DNA from the blood cell samples. From its cysteine to its phenylalanine, the CDR3 spans 15 amino acids. Only CDR3 DNA is held: 45 bases, read in frame from base 1. V loses 6 bases, J loses 4 bases, and the germline ends lie 16 bases apart. From the germline V gene, CDR1 is MNHEY and CDR2 is SVGAGI. The library was obtained by the immunoSEQ multiplex PCR assay. A mixture of 60 forward primers for TCR Vbeta segments and 13 reverse primers for TCR Jbeta segments was used in the multiplex PCR. Amplification of the CDR3 region of rearranged TCR beta genes was performed with a multiplex PCR assay on genomic DNA. Amplified TCR beta libraries were sequenced as 87-base-pair reads on the Illumina HiSeq System. The authors' analysis ran thus. In a later analysis, 70 million to 95 million unique TCR beta chains were counted across the approximately 640 repertoires, and approximately 11 million of these chains were shared by at least two donors. Raw reads were error-corrected and collapsed into unique sequences with a nearest-neighbor algorithm that merged closely related sequences to remove PCR and sequencing errors. To assign V, D and J gene segments, CDR3 sequences were aligned to IMGT reference sequences. For a sequence to be retained, at least a six-nucleotide match to both a V gene segment and a J gene segment was required. Rearrangements were classified as productive when the CDR3 lacked stop codons and remained in frame with V and J, and all other rearrangements were classified as non-productive. CDR3 was defined according to IMGT convention as the region running from the second conserved V-encoded cysteine to the conserved J-encoded phenylalanine. The earlier analysis of about 570 of the donors excluded any sequence lacking an unambiguous match to a single V gene segment. An earlier analysis of a few hundred of the donors called V segments functional above 56.7% productive rearrangements and segregating when the between-donor standard deviation exceeded 5%. To diagnose cytomegalovirus status from the catalog of TCR beta chain sequences, a statistical classification framework was built. In a later analysis, V and J genes were assigned by comparing TCR nucleotide sequences against IMGT/GENE-DB human TR gene sequences. The TCRdist pipeline was used in a later analysis to assign CDR3 sequences and most-parsimonious VDJ recombination scenarios. In a later analysis, each TCR beta chain was defined by its CDR3 amino acid sequence together with its V-gene family, and reads without a unique V-gene family were excluded. In a later analysis, several hundred highly shared, low-generation-probability nucleotide sequences were removed to address suspected cross-contamination and a sequencing artifact. For each public chain, a later analysis derived a clonal expansion index from normalized ranks of inferred template counts within each repertoire. In a later analysis, generation probabilities were computed with a VDJ recombination model fitted to out-of-frame rearrangements, and the resulting probabilities were checked against IGoR. In a later analysis, TCR-TCR, TCR-HLA and TCR-CMV co-occurrence was scored with hypergeometric tests, and a repertoire-size bias correction was applied to TCR pairs. False discovery rates were estimated in a later analysis by permuting HLA or CMV assignments 20 times. In a later analysis, co-occurring TCRs were grouped with DBSCAN, and TCRdist sequence similarity was added when clustering was performed within HLA-allele-positive subsets. Co-occurrence clustering excluded repertoires with fewer than 30,000 or more than 120,000 public chains, plus five with anomalous nucleotide sharing. TCRdb provides this immuneACCESS table in a form limited to in-frame rearrangements. Some clones are lacking; in checked studies, under half of them reflect an unresolved V gene, and why the rest are absent is not known. That table furnishes V, J and clone size, whereas the DNA furnished D and trimming. The sample's records list some 150,000 clones. Together, the top ten hold 0.7% to 1% of the sample.

The rearranged segments are TRBV6-5 and TRBJ2-1; the D gene is perhaps TRBD1, from 6 matching bases. This clonotype was obtained from a woman aged 18-35 years in good health and CMV-seropositive. The sequencing sample was made of PBMCs. The CDR3 corresponds to CASSQPGHSYNEQFF. The DNA is as follows: TGTGCCAGCAGCCAACCGGGACATTCGTACAATGAGCAGTTCTTC.